This entry lists 23 T cell receptor beta chains sequenced from one sample in a study of blood T cell repertoires in COVID-19. The table came from immunoSEQ multiplex PCR; TCRdb's copy has only in-frame clones and leaves some out. The sample shows about 190,000 clones, roughly 79% of them seen only once. The source material was peripheral blood. The origin of the receptors is a man aged 55 to 70 with active or convalescent COVID-19.

The chain is built from TRBV7-7 and TRBJ2-5; 12 nucleotides align to TRBD2. The length of the CDR3 is 16 residues. The germline CDR1 and CDR2 sequences are SSHAT and FNYEAQ (reference sequence). After removal of 5 bases from V and 1 base from J, the junction contained 5 bases not matched to a gene. The chain's CDR3 is CASSPRLAGVQETQYF. The CDR3 nucleotides are TGTGCCAGCAGCCCCCGACTAGCGGGGGTCCAAGAGACCCAGTACTTC.

The chain carries TRBV2 and TRBJ2-7; possibly TRBD1 for D (5 bases). The V end was cut by 4 bases, the J end by 3 bases, with 7 bases between. Germline V gene data show CDR1 as SNHLY and CDR2 as FYNNEI. The CDR3 covers 12 residues. CDR3 in DNA: TGTGCCAGCAGTGGGCAGGGCTACGAGCAGTACTTC. Translation gives CASSGQGYEQYF.

This chain joins TRBV28 and TRBJ1-1; tentative D call: TRBD1 (5 bases). CDR3 size: 12 residues. Trimming removed 9 bases from V and 4 bases from J, with 12 bases in between. Germline V lookup: CDR1 MDHEN, CDR2 SYDVKM. DNA for the CDR3: TGTGCCAGTATGGGGCCCGGCACTGAAGCTTTCTTT. Translated: CASMGPGTEAFF.

This chain connects TRBV3-1 (or the pseudogene TRBV3-2) to TRBJ2-4; perhaps TRBD1 as D (5 bases). This CDR3 spans 12 amino acids. V was shortened by 3 bases and J by 9 bases, with 9 bases between the two germline ends. Germline V CDR1 and CDR2: LGHDT, YNNKEL (reference sequence). DNA of the CDR3: TGTGCCAGCAGCCAGGGGCTCCTCATTCAGTACTTC. This translates into CASSQGLLIQYF.

The chain has TRBV20-1 and TRBJ2-3; 15 bases match TRBD2. The CDR3 runs to 20 residues. The germline V gene has CDR1 DFQATT and CDR2 SNEGSKA (reference sequence). V dropped 3 bases and J dropped 0; count of bases not matched to a gene: 13. The CDR3 loop is CSASPLQGLAGGRSTDTQYF. CDR3 sequence (DNA): TGCAGTGCTAGTCCCCTCCAAGGACTAGCGGGAGGGCGGAGCACAGATACGCAGTATTTT.

The chain recombines TRBV7-2 with TRBJ2-7; 8 bases align to TRBD1. This CDR3 has 15 amino acids. V lost 0 bases, J lost 5 bases, and 6 bases stayed unmatched. Per the germline V gene, CDR1 is SGHTA and CDR2 is FQGNSA. The CDR3 DNA reads TGTGCCAGCAGCTTAGCGGTAGGACAGGGAGACGAGCAGTACTTC. Encoded protein: CASSLAVGQGDEQYF.

V gene TRBV3-1 (or the pseudogene TRBV3-2) combines with J gene TRBJ1-5; D is ambiguous. Germline CDR1 and CDR2: LGHDT and YNNKEL (reference sequence). Trimming pared 0 bases from V and 7 bases from J, leaving 7 bases between. CDR3 size: 13 residues. The CDR3 DNA reads as TGTGCCAGCAGCCAAGATGATAGCCAGCCCCAGCATTTT. Translating it yields CASSQDDSQPQHF.

The genes are TRBV27 and TRBJ2-7; 8 nucleotides line up with TRBD1. V shed 5 bases, J shed 0 bases, and the junction held 9 bases outside the gene matches. The CDR3 is 16 amino acids. Looked up from germline, CDR1 is MNHEY and CDR2 is SMNVEV (reference sequence). The CDR3 DNA reads as TGTGCCAGCAGTCCGGACAGGGCTAAACGCTCCTACGAGCAGTACTTC. Amino acids: CASSPDRAKRSYEQYF.

In regard to this clone: This may arise from a read error, as a much more abundant clone is one base away. The rearrangement joins TRBV7-8 to TRBJ1-3, with D possibly TRBD1 on 6 matching bases. V was cut by 5 bases and J by 4 bases, with 9 bases left in between. Per the germline V gene, CDR1 is SGHVS and CDR2 is FQNEAQ. The CDR3 runs 13 residues. DNA for the CDR3: TGTGCCAGCAGCCGCGGACAGGGAAACACCATATATTTT. This encodes CASSRGQGNTIYF.

This chain joins TRBV11-3 and TRBJ2-2; 7 bases fit TRBD2. V was clipped by 5 bases and J by 2 bases; unmatched bases: 5. The CDR3 sequence is 15 residues long. The V gene's germline CDR1 is SGHNT and CDR2 YENEEA. CDR3 residues: CASSPRDYNTGELFF. For the CDR3, the DNA is TGTGCCAGCAGCCCCCGGGACTACAACACCGGGGAGCTGTTTTTT.

The J gene is TRBJ2-1, the V gene TRBV7-3; 10 bases are a match to TRBD2. The germline V gene encodes CDR1 SGHTA and CDR2 FQGTGA. This CDR3 spans 15 amino acids. V gave up 6 bases and J gave up 0 bases; unmatched junction bases: 2. CDR3 region: CASRASGSSYNEQFF. Written as DNA, the CDR3 is TGTGCCAGCAGGGCTAGCGGGAGCTCCTACAATGAGCAGTTCTTC.

The CDR3 nucleotides read TGCGCCAGCAGCCAAAGAGAACCTATGAACACTGAAGCTTTCTTT. It yields the protein CASSQREPMNTEAFF. The gene calls are TRBV4-1 and TRBJ1-1; D unresolved. Trimming left V 2 bases short and J 0 bases short, with 10 bases between. Germline V CDR1 and CDR2: MGHRA, YSYEKL. The CDR3 is 15 residues long.

The V call is TRBV4-2, the J call TRBJ2-4; 7 bases are shared with TRBD2. This CDR3 spans 15 amino acids. In germline, CDR1 is LGHNA, CDR2 YNFKEQ. J was trimmed by 6 bases and V by 0 bases; bases with no gene match: 5. The CDR3 spells CASSQDSASGNIQYF. The DNA of the CDR3 is TGTGCCAGCAGCCAAGATAGCGCTAGCGGAAACATTCAGTACTTC.

The V call is TRBV9, the J call TRBJ2-2; 8 positions match TRBD2. There are 17 residues in the CDR3. Germline trimming cut 0 bases from V and 5 bases from J; bases unmatched to any gene: 9. Germline V CDR1 and CDR2: SGDLS, YYNGEE. The CDR3 bases are TGTGCCAGCAGCGTAGATCTCGCGGGAGGTGGGACCGGGGAGCTGTTTTTT. It translates to CASSVDLAGGGTGELFF.

This clone showed up just a few times. This chain connects TRBV27 to TRBJ1-6, with TRBD1 matching 7 bases. The germline V gene has CDR1 MNHEY and CDR2 SMNVEV (reference sequence). The length of the CDR3 is 14 residues. Trimming at V came to 4 bases and at J to 7 bases, leaving 4 bases not matched to a gene. The CDR3 spells CASSSGTENSPLHF. The CDR3 region has the DNA TGTGCCAGCAGTTCGGGGACAGAGAATTCACCCCTCCACTTT.

This sequence joins TRBV5-1 and TRBJ2-7; 9 nucleotides line up with TRBD1. This CDR3 contains 15 residues. J gave up 3 bases and V 0 bases, and 4 bases lay outside the gene matches. Germline V gives CDR1 SGHRS, CDR2 YFSETQ. The CDR3 spells CASSLGDRARYEQYF. DNA for the CDR3: TGCGCCAGCAGCTTGGGGGACAGGGCACGCTACGAGCAGTACTTC.

In nucleotides, the CDR3 is TGCAGCGTTCACGGGATCGGGGAGGAGACCCAGTACTTC. This gives the protein CSVHGIGEETQYF. V usage is TRBV29-1 and J usage is TRBJ2-5; D is perhaps TRBD2 (5 bases). Trimming took off 5 bases at V and 5 bases at J, with 15 bases between the two ends. Germline V gives CDR1 SQVTM, CDR2 ANQGSEA. This CDR3 is built from 13 residues.

This clone was seen only once. This chain links TRBV7-2 with TRBJ1-1; D perhaps matches TRBD1 (5 bases). The CDR3 is made up of 15 amino acids. Per germline, CDR1 SGHTA and CDR2 FQGNSA. Trimming shortened V by 2 bases and J by 4 bases, and 14 bases separated the two germline ends. The DNA for the CDR3 is TGTGCCAGCAGCTTAAACCCATGGGGGGGCACTGAAGCTTTCTTT. Protein: CASSLNPWGGTEAFF.

The chain combines TRBV30 with TRBJ2-4, with 11 bases identical to TRBD1. V lost 5 bases and J lost 6; bases outside the gene matches: 6. Germline V CDR1 and CDR2: GTSNPN, SVGIG (reference sequence). This CDR3 spans 14 amino acids. This CDR3 reads CAWGPGTGGNIQYF. In nucleotides, the CDR3 is TGTGCCTGGGGTCCCGGGACAGGGGGAAACATTCAGTACTTC.

The V call is TRBV7-9, the J call TRBJ1-4; maybe TRBD1 (5 bases). Germline loops: CDR1 SEHNR, CDR2 FQNEAQ (reference sequence). This CDR3 spans 13 amino acids. V dropped 1 base and J dropped 10 bases, with 10 bases sitting between them. Here the CDR3 reads CASSLEAGVKLFF. CDR3 coding DNA: TGTGCCAGCAGCTTAGAAGCGGGGGTAAAACTGTTTTTT.

CDR3 residues: CASTPGGGEQFF. DNA for the CDR3: TGTGCCAGCACCCCCGGGGGGGGAGAGCAGTTCTTC. The V call is TRBV5-4, the J call TRBJ2-1; 8 nucleotides match TRBD2. This CDR3 contains 12 residues. With 6 bases clipped from V and 10 bases from J, the junction kept 6 bases outside the gene matches. In germline, CDR1 is SGHNT, CDR2 YYREEE (reference sequence).

The rearrangement uses TRBV11-1 and TRBJ1-1; 8 bases fit TRBD1. This CDR3 comprises 15 residues. CDR1 SGHAT and CDR2 FQDESV come from the germline V gene (reference sequence). The junction had 10 bases not matched to a gene; V was cut back by 6 bases and J by 4 bases. CDR3 in DNA: TGTGCCAGCAGTCCATCGACAGGGGTTCTCACTGAAGCTTTCTTT. It codes for CASSPSTGVLTEAFF.

The J gene is TRBJ2-7, the V gene TRBV18, with D perhaps matching TRBD1 (6 bases). Germline CDR1 is KGHSH and CDR2 is LQKENI. V was clipped by 3 bases and J by 1 base, with 7 bases between them. This CDR3 contains 13 residues. The CDR3: CASSPDSSYEQYF. The CDR3 coding sequence is TGTGCCAGCTCACCGGACAGTTCCTACGAGCAGTACTTC.